This T cell receptor beta chain was documented in a study of blood T cells in healthy people across ages. V was clipped by 6 bases and J by 4 bases, with 15 bases between them. The CDR3 length is 14 residues. Germline V CDR1 and CDR2: ENHRY, SYGVKD. The draw of peripheral blood yielded about 9.4 milliliters from each donor. This clonotype was counted many times. As yet, its antigen is unknown. Study conclusions and caveats: What prevented conclusive comparison of naive and antigen-experienced cells was that PBMCs were unsorted. The recorded TCR beta diversity per million T cells decreased in a roughly linear manner with age.

With a J-beta primer mix and a sample-barcoded 5' primer, a second PCR ran roughly 6 to 11 cycles. All cDNA molecules were each tagged by a template-switch adaptor with 12 random nucleotides. One entry per CDR3 protein, called by TCRdb with MiXCR from the 5' RACE reads. The top ten clones hold about 8% of a sample with around 1.7 million distinct CDR3 sequences, 28% of them seen once. The clonotype comes from a woman in her thirties in good health. The sample consisted of blood. The chain combines TRBV10-3 with TRBJ2-5; either TRBD1 or TRBD2 may fit D (5 bases each). For the CDR3, the DNA is TGTGCCATCAGGGGGACGGGGTCGGTAGAGACCCAGTACTTC. Protein product: CAIRGTGSVETQYF.